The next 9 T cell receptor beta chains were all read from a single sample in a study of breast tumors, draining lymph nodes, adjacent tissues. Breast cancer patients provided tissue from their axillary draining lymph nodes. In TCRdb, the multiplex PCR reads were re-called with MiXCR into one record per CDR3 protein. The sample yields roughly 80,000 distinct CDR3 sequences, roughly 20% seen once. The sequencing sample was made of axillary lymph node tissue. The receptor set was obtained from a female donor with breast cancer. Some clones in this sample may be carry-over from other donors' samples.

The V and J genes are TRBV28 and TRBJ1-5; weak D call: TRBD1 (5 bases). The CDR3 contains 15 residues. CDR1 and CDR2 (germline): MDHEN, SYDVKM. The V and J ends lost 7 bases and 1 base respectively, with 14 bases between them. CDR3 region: CASKEGDTSNQPQHF. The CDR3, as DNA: TGTGCCAGCAAGGAAGGGGATACGAGCAATCAGCCCCAGCATTTT.

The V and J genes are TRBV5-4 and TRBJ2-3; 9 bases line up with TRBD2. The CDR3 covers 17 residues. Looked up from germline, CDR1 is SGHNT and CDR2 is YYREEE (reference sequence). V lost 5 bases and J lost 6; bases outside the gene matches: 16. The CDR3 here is CASRRQQAGGGIDTQYF. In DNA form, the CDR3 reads TGTGCCAGCAGACGACAACAAGCGGGAGGCGGAATTGATACGCAGTATTTT.

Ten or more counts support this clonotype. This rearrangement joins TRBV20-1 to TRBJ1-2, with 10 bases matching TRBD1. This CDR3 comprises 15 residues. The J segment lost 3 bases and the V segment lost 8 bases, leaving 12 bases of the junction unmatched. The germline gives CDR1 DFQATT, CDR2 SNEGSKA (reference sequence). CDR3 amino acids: CSSTGQGVSDYGYTF. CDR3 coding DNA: TGCAGTTCCACTGGACAGGGGGTGTCTGACTATGGCTACACCTTC.

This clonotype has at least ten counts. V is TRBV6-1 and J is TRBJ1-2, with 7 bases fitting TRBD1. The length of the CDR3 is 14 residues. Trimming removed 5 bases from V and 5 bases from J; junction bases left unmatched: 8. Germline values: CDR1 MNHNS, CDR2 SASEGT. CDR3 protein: CASSTDPTGYGYTF. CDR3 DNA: TGTGCCAGCAGTACGGACCCGACAGGGTATGGCTACACCTTC.

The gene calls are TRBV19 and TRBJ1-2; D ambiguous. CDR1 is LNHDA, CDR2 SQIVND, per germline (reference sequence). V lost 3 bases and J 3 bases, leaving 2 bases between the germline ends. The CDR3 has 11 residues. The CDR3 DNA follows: TGTGCCAGTAGTATCGACTATGGCTACACCTTC. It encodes CASSIDYGYTF.

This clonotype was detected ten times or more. The CDR3 reads CASSRSTSGKYYEQYF. The CDR3 DNA sequence: TGTGCCAGCAGCCGGTCAACTAGCGGGAAATATTACGAGCAGTACTTC. The V gene is TRBV11-2, the J gene TRBJ2-7; 10 nucleotides align to TRBD2. CDR1 is SGHAT, CDR2 FQNNGV, per germline. This CDR3 has 16 amino acids. Trimming removed 5 bases from V and 4 bases from J; junction bases left unmatched: 11. The full variable domain, with the rest looked up from reference TRBV11-2 and TRBJ2-7, is EAGVAQSPRYKIIEKRQSVAFWCNPISGHATLYWYQQILGQGPKLLIQFQNNGVVDDSQLPKDRFSAERLKGVDSTLKIQPAKLEDSAVYLCASSRSTSGKYYEQYFGPGTRLTVT.

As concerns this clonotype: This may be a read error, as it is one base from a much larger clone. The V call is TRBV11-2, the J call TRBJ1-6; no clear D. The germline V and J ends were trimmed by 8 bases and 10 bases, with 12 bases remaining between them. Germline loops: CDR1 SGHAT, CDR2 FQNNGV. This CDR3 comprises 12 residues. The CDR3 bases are TGTGCCAGCCCCCTGGAAGGGTCACCCCTCCACTTT. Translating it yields CASPLEGSPLHF.

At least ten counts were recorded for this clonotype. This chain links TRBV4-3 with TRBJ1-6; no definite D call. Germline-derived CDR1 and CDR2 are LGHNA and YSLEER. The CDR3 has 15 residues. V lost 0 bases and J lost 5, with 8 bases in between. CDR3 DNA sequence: TGCGCCAGCAGCCAAGATCCCGCGCATAATTCACCCCTCCACTTT. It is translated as CASSQDPAHNSPLHF.

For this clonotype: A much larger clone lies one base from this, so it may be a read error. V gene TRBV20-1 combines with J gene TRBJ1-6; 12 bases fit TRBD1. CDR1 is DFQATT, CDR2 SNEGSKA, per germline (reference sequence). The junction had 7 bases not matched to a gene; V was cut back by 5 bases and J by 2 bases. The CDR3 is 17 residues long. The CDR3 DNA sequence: TGCAGTGCTGGGGGACAGGGGGCCCCTGCCTATAATTCACCCCTCCACTTT. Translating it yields CSAGGQGAPAYNSPLHF.